This record looks at one T cell receptor (beta chain) sequence and its context. Its matching antigen is unknown. The sample comes from a study of STAT3 mutations in large granular lymphocyte leukemia. Study in general: Roughly two fifths of treated T-LGLL patients showed hematologic response to immunosuppression.

Notes on the study in general: Suggested: STAT3 mutation was not the ancestral event for these clonal expansions. Persisting codominant clonotypes may have hidden a small pathogenic clone. In T-cell large granular lymphocyte leukemia, about half of patients showed multiple immunodominant subclonotypes.

CDR1 is SEHNR and CDR2 is FQNEAQ in the germline V gene (reference sequence). CDR3 length: 16 residues. The V end lost 5 bases, the J end lost 6 bases, and 22 bases lay between the germline ends. TCRbeta libraries averaged around 38,000 productive templates per sample. The protocol was immunoSEQ multiplex PCR, while the TCRdb copy is restricted to in-frame clones and leaves out a portion. The sample lists over 30,000 clones; roughly 84% were seen once. The specimen was PBMCs. The chain has TRBV7-9 and TRBJ1-2, with D possibly TRBD1 on 6 matching bases. The origin of this receptor is a human donor with T large granular lymphocyte leukemia. Some clones in this sample may be carry-over from other donors' samples. This CDR3 is CASSRSAIDGTHGYTF. CDR3 DNA sequence: TGTGCCAGCAGCCGTTCGGCGATCGACGGGACACATGGCTACACCTTC.